One and the same sample provided the 23 T cell receptor beta chains below, sequenced in a study of control samples from healthy donors and cancer patients. Repertoires were generated with immunoSEQ multiplex PCR, while TCRdb's copy carries only in-frame clones and drops some. The profile shows 130,000 or so clones, about 90% of them singletons. The specimen sequenced was blood. These receptors all stem from a man between 18 and 29 years old in good health.

This chain connects TRBV12-5 to TRBJ1-2, with D uncertain. This CDR3 comprises 11 residues. V was pared by 5 bases and J by 13 bases, with 14 bases between. Germline CDR1 LGHNT, CDR2 FRNRAP. This chain's CDR3 is CASGLLFEVTF. The CDR3 DNA is TGTGCTAGTGGTCTCCTGTTTGAGGTCACCTTC.

The gene calls are TRBV30 and TRBJ2-1, with 9 bases that match TRBD2. The V gene end was trimmed by 0 bases and the J gene end by 7 bases; junction bases not matched to a gene: 10. Germline CDR1 GTSNPN, CDR2 SVGIG (reference sequence). The length of the CDR3 is 16 residues. The DNA of the CDR3 is TGTGCCTGGAGTGTACCGGTGCGGGGGGGGTGGAATGAGCAGTTCTTC. Its protein is CAWSVPVRGGWNEQFF.

The rearrangement uses TRBV11-2 and TRBJ2-3; 9 positions agree with TRBD1. CDR1 is SGHAT and CDR2 is FQNNGV in the germline V gene. There are 15 residues in the CDR3. After removal of 5 bases from V and 3 bases from J, the junction contained 6 bases not matched to a gene. CDR3 loop: CASSPPGQGTDTQYF. CDR3 DNA: TGTGCCAGCAGCCCCCCGGGACAGGGTACAGATACGCAGTATTTT.

This clone showed up just once. The chain links TRBV7-6 to TRBJ2-5, with a weak D call TRBD2 (5 bases). The CDR3 sequence is 12 residues long. Germline CDR1 is SGHVS and CDR2 is FNYEAQ. V was cut by 1 base and J by 7 bases, with 7 bases left in between. This chain's CDR3 is CASSLGAGTQYF. The DNA of the CDR3 is TGTGCCAGCAGCTTAGGGGCGGGGACCCAGTACTTC.

This clone appeared a few times. The chain combines TRBV5-1 with TRBJ1-4, with D possibly being TRBD1 (5 bases). There are 14 residues in the CDR3. Trimming left V 3 bases short and J 10 bases short, with 16 bases between. Looked up from germline, CDR1 is SGHRS and CDR2 is YFSETQ. In DNA, the CDR3 is TGCGCCAGCAGCTCAACTACCGGGACGAGAAAACTGTTTTTT. It is translated as CASSSTTGTRKLFF.

V usage is TRBV7-2 and J usage is TRBJ1-2; D not certain. Germline V gene data show CDR1 as SGHTA and CDR2 as FQGNSA. Trimming left V 3 bases short and J 4 bases short, with 15 bases between. The CDR3 is 15 residues long. CDR3 DNA sequence: TGTGCCAGCAGCTTTGATCCTTCTCTTAGCTATGGCTACACCTTC. This translates into CASSFDPSLSYGYTF.

This rearrangement joins TRBV7-3 to TRBJ2-7; 9 bases fit TRBD2. In germline, CDR1 is SGHTA, CDR2 FQGTGA. The CDR3 is made up of 15 amino acids. Germline trimming cut 4 bases from V and 6 bases from J; bases unmatched to any gene: 10. CDR3 DNA sequence: TGTGCCAGCAGCTCGACCGGGGGACTAGCAGGCGAGCAGTACTTC. It is translated as CASSSTGGLAGEQYF. The variable domain in full, completed from reference TRBV7-3 and TRBJ2-7, reads GAGVSQTPSNKVTEKGKYVELRCDPISGHTALYWYRQSLGQGPEFLIYFQGTGAADDSGLPNDRFFAVRPEGSVSTLKIQRTERGDSAVYLCASSSTGGLAGEQYFGPGTRLTVT.

The J gene is TRBJ2-3, the V gene TRBV11-2; D uncertain. V was pared by 2 bases and J by 1 base, with 7 bases between. This CDR3 is 14 amino acids long. Per the germline V gene, CDR1 is SGHAT and CDR2 is FQNNGV. In nucleotides, the CDR3 is TGTGCCAGCAGCTTATCCGCTGGCACAGATACGCAGTATTTT. Protein: CASSLSAGTDTQYF.

The chain carries TRBV6-6 and TRBJ1-2; possibly TRBD1 for D (5 bases). The V gene lost 0 bases and the J gene lost 7 bases, with 15 bases spanning the gap. Germline values: CDR1 MNHNY, CDR2 SVGAGI (reference sequence). This CDR3 is built from 15 residues. The CDR3 loop reads CASSYSPQGVSGYTF. CDR3 in DNA: TGTGCCAGCAGTTACTCGCCGCAGGGAGTCTCTGGCTACACCTTC.

This sequence joins TRBV28 and TRBJ2-2, with D perhaps assigned TRBD1 or TRBD2 (6 bases each). From germline, CDR1 is MDHEN and CDR2 SYDVKM. This CDR3 has 17 amino acids. V dropped 3 bases and J dropped 4 bases, with 18 bases sitting between them. CDR3 sequence (DNA): TGTGCCAGCAGTTTTCTCTTTGGGGGGCGCAGCACCGGGGAGCTGTTTTTT. Its translation is CASSFLFGGRSTGELFF.

V is TRBV14 and J is TRBJ1-4, with D possibly matching TRBD1 (5 bases). The V gene's germline CDR1 is SGHDN and CDR2 FVKESK. This CDR3 spans 14 amino acids. Deletions cut 4 bases from V and 8 bases from J, with 14 bases between. In nucleotides, the CDR3 is TGTGCCAGCAGCCCACGACTTCGGGGGGAAAAACTGTTTTTT. This translates into CASSPRLRGEKLFF.

The V call is TRBV7-2, the J call TRBJ2-2; D ambiguous. V was shortened by 4 bases and J by 3 bases, with 6 bases between the two germline ends. CDR3 length equals 13 residues. From germline, CDR1 is SGHTA and CDR2 FQGNSA. The CDR3: CASSSSHTGELFF. In nucleotides, the CDR3 is TGTGCCAGCAGCTCGTCGCACACCGGGGAGCTGTTTTTT.

V usage is TRBV25-1 and J usage is TRBJ1-3; D is perhaps TRBD1 (5 bases). Trimming shortened V by 3 bases and J by 0 bases, and 12 bases separated the two germline ends. The CDR3 sequence is 16 residues long. CDR1 and CDR2 (germline): MGHDK, SYGVNS. In DNA, the CDR3 is TGTGCCAGCAGTGAGACGGGTCAGGGCTCTGGAAACACCATATATTTT. This translates into CASSETGQGSGNTIYF.

The CDR3 protein is CASSLVPTVPLAKNIQYF. In DNA, the CDR3 is TGTGCCAGCAGCTTGGTTCCCACAGTGCCACTAGCCAAAAACATTCAGTACTTC. V and J are TRBV5-4 and TRBJ2-4; no firm D call. The V gene lost 0 bases and the J gene lost 0 bases, with 16 bases spanning the gap. This CDR3 region has 18 residues. CDR1 is SGHNT and CDR2 is YYREEE in the germline V gene (reference sequence).

The V call is TRBV5-6, the J call TRBJ1-1, with D uncertain. The germline V and J ends were trimmed by 0 bases and 1 base, with 7 bases remaining between them. Germline V gives CDR1 SGHDT, CDR2 YYEEEE. This CDR3 region has 14 residues. The CDR3 is CASSLDRSNTEAFF. The CDR3 coding sequence is TGTGCCAGCAGCTTGGATCGGTCGAACACTGAAGCTTTCTTT. The whole variable domain, filled in from reference TRBV5-6 and TRBJ1-1, reads DAGVTQSPTHLIKTRGQQVTLRCSPKSGHDTVSWYQQALGQGPQFIFQYYEEEERQRGNFPDRFSGHQFPNYSSELNVNALLLGDSALYLCASSLDRSNTEAFFGQGTRLTVV.

This clone turned up a few times. The J gene is TRBJ2-5, the V gene TRBV5-1; no definite D call. The CDR3 is 14 residues long. The V and J ends lost 4 bases and 2 bases respectively, with 12 bases between them. From germline, CDR1 is SGHRS and CDR2 YFSETQ. DNA of the CDR3: TGCGCCAGCAGCCCTAGACCCAATCAAGAGACCCAGTACTTC. Encoded protein: CASSPRPNQETQYF.

This rearrangement joins TRBV30 to TRBJ1-1; tentative D call: TRBD1 (5 bases). This CDR3 has 13 residues. Deletions cut 3 bases from V and 0 bases from J, with 8 bases between. From germline, CDR1 is GTSNPN and CDR2 SVGIG (reference sequence). The CDR3 DNA reads as TGTGCCTGGAGGATGACAGTGAACACTGAAGCTTTCTTT. This translates into CAWRMTVNTEAFF.

With regard to this clone: Sequence at one end of the junction differs from germline and may be a read error. The J gene is TRBJ2-1, the V gene TRBV10-1; D is perhaps TRBD2 (5 bases). Germline-derived CDR1 and CDR2 are WNHNN and SYGVQD (reference sequence). The CDR3 totals 16 residues. The chain's CDR3 is CASSESVGLFYHEQFF. The CDR3 nucleotides read TGCGCCAGCAGTGAGTCTGTTGGACTGTTCTACCATGAGCAGTTCTTC.

The chain has TRBV27 and TRBJ1-4, with D perhaps TRBD1 (5 bases). V gave up 4 bases and J gave up 8 bases, with 14 bases separating them. The CDR3 contains 14 residues. Germline V CDR1 and CDR2: MNHEY, SMNVEV (reference sequence). The CDR3 spells CASSWAGSREKLFF. The CDR3 DNA reads TGTGCCAGCAGTTGGGCAGGGTCAAGGGAAAAACTGTTTTTT.

CDR3 nucleotides: TGCAGCGTTGAAGTACACTTCTCGGCAGAGACCCAGTACTTC. Translating gives CSVEVHFSAETQYF. The genes are TRBV29-1 and TRBJ2-5; D remains ambiguous. V dropped 1 base and J dropped 4 bases, with 13 bases sitting between them. The germline CDR1 and CDR2 sequences are SQVTM and ANQGSEA. The CDR3 has 14 amino acids.

V is TRBV18 and J is TRBJ1-1, with 8 nucleotides matching TRBD1. This CDR3 comprises 17 residues. Germline-derived CDR1 and CDR2 are KGHSH and LQKENI. The J segment lost 2 bases and the V segment lost 3 bases, leaving 11 bases of the junction unmatched. In DNA form, the CDR3 reads TGTGCCAGCTCACCGGGGGACAGGCCCCGTGGAAACACTGAAGCTTTCTTT. As protein: CASSPGDRPRGNTEAFF.

The chain is built from TRBV28 and TRBJ1-4; D ambiguous. The CDR3 runs to 14 residues. CDR1 and CDR2 (germline): MDHEN, SYDVKM. Trimming removed 11 bases at V and 6 bases at J, with 19 bases between. The CDR3, as DNA: TGTGCCCCCACGGAGGGTCGAGTCGATGAAAAACTGTTTTTT. It specifies CAPTEGRVDEKLFF.

This chain links TRBV28 with TRBJ1-2; a possible D gene is TRBD1 (5 bases). The germline V and J ends were trimmed by 7 bases and 5 bases, with 14 bases remaining between them. This CDR3 is built from 13 residues. Germline CDR1 MDHEN, CDR2 SYDVKM. The CDR3 region has the DNA TGTGCCAGCATTAGAACGGAGGGGTATGGCTACACCTTC. Protein sequence: CASIRTEGYGYTF.